The clone carrying this T cell receptor (beta chain) has a handful of counts. This sample is drawn from a study of patients with pleural tuberculosis. V lost 3 bases, J lost 2 bases, and 2 bases stayed unmatched. The CDR3 covers 15 residues. Germline V CDR1 and CDR2: SGHDN, FVKESK. TCRdb fed the reads into MiXCR, producing one record per CDR3 protein. Among about 29,000 distinct CDR3 sequences listed, more than 15% were seen once. Sequencing input: peripheral blood. The rearrangement joins TRBV14 to TRBJ2-3; 10 bases are a match to TRBD1. The clonotype comes from a human donor with pleural tuberculosis. CDR3 region: CASSHGTGDTDTQYF. The DNA of the CDR3 is TGTGCCAGCAGCCACGGGACAGGGGACACAGATACGCAGTATTTT.